The 21 T cell receptor beta chains below all came from one sample that was sequenced in a study of T cell responses to AZD1222 COVID-19 vaccine. Sequencing used immunoSEQ multiplex PCR; TCRdb keeps in-frame clones, though not all of them. Here the sample spans 90,000 to 130,000 clones, roughly four fifths being singletons. Material: peripheral blood, obtained on day 0 of AZD1222 vaccination. The receptor set was obtained from an adult in good health.

Only a few counts were recorded for this clone. V gene TRBV5-1 combines with J gene TRBJ1-6; tentatively, D is TRBD1 (5 bases). Germline loops: CDR1 SGHRS, CDR2 YFSETQ. V lost 0 bases and J lost 7, with 8 bases in between. The CDR3 totals 14 residues. This CDR3 reads CASSLAQGNSPLHF. As DNA, the CDR3 is TGCGCCAGCAGCTTGGCCCAGGGAAATTCACCCCTCCACTTT.

Comments on this clone: This sample includes further DNA sequences coding for the same CDR3. This chain uses TRBV28 with TRBJ1-1, with 7 bases identical to TRBD1. CDR1 MDHEN and CDR2 SYDVKM come from the germline V gene. The J segment lost 0 bases and the V segment lost 6 bases, leaving 4 bases of the junction unmatched. This CDR3 is 14 amino acids long. CDR3 amino acids: CASRTGELNTEAFF. In DNA, the CDR3 is TGTGCCAGCAGAACAGGGGAATTGAACACTGAAGCTTTCTTT.

The rearrangement uses TRBV6-5 and TRBJ1-5, with D possibly matching TRBD1 (6 bases). The germline V and J ends were trimmed by 4 bases and 0 bases, with 10 bases remaining between them. CDR1 and CDR2 from the germline V gene are MNHEY and SVGAGI. The CDR3 is 15 residues long. The CDR3 bases are TGTGCCAGCAGTTCCGCAGGGGCTAGCAATCAGCCCCAGCATTTT. Translation: CASSSAGASNQPQHF.

The rearrangement joins TRBV6-5 to TRBJ1-5; 9 nucleotides align to TRBD1. CDR3 length: 14 residues. V lost 9 bases and J lost 4; bases outside the gene matches: 7. CDR1 is MNHEY and CDR2 is SVGAGI in the germline V gene. CDR3 sequence: CASNRDRVNQPQHF. CDR3 nucleotides: TGTGCCAGTAACCGGGACAGGGTGAATCAGCCCCAGCATTTT.

The V and J genes are TRBV30 and TRBJ1-5; the D is unclear. The CDR3 sequence is 14 residues long. Germline CDR1 and CDR2: GTSNPN and SVGIG (reference sequence). Trimming left V 2 bases short and J 0 bases short, with 8 bases between. CDR3 coding DNA: TGTGCCTGGAGTATTGGGAATAGCAATCAGCCCCAGCATTTT. This translates into CAWSIGNSNQPQHF.

The chain joins TRBV7-8 to TRBJ2-3; D is unclear. V was cut by 9 bases and J by 1 base, with 11 bases left in between. The V gene's germline CDR1 is SGHVS and CDR2 FQNEAQ. This CDR3 has 13 residues. The CDR3 protein is CASLGYRTDTQYF. CDR3 nucleotide sequence: TGTGCCAGTTTAGGCTACCGCACAGATACGCAGTATTTT.

This chain connects TRBV18 to TRBJ2-7; no firm D call. The CDR3 spans 12 residues. Trimming pared 3 bases from V and 6 bases from J, leaving 9 bases between. In germline, CDR1 is KGHSH, CDR2 LQKENI. This CDR3 reads CASSPFTGEQYF. CDR3 nucleotides: TGTGCCAGCTCACCCTTTACCGGCGAGCAGTACTTC. The variable domain in full, completed from reference TRBV18 and TRBJ2-7, reads NAGVMQNPRHLVRRRGQEARLRCSPMKGHSHVYWYRQLPEEGLKFMVYLQKENIIDESGMPKERFSAEFPKEGPSILRIQQVVRGDSAAYFCASSPFTGEQYFGPGTRLTVT.

The CDR3 bases are TGTGCCAGTAGTACCCCCGGAACTAGCGGTTACAATGAGCAGTTCTTC. Amino acids: CASSTPGTSGYNEQFF. The chain links TRBV19 to TRBJ2-1; TRBD2 matches 8 bases. With 4 bases clipped from V and 4 bases from J, the junction kept 9 bases outside the gene matches. This CDR3 is built from 16 residues. Germline CDR1 LNHDA, CDR2 SQIVND (reference sequence). Together with reference TRBV19 and TRBJ2-1, the CDR3 gives the full variable domain: DGGITQSPKYLFRKEGQNVTLSCEQNLNHDAMYWYRQDPGQGLRLIYYSQIVNDFQKGDIAEGYSVSREKKESFPLTVTSAQKNPTAFYLCASSTPGTSGYNEQFFGPGTRLTVL.

For the CDR3, the DNA is TGTGCCAGCAGCACCCCCCGCGGCTATGGCTACACCTTC. Encoded protein: CASSTPRGYGYTF. The genes are TRBV27 and TRBJ1-2; D is ambiguous. The CDR3 spans 13 residues. Germline CDR1 and CDR2: MNHEY and SMNVEV (reference sequence). Trimming removed 6 bases from V and 4 bases from J, with 12 bases in between.

Here the CDR3 reads CASRGLAHEQYF. CDR3 nucleotide sequence: TGTGCCAGCAGGGGACTAGCCCACGAGCAGTACTTC. The gene calls are TRBV28 and TRBJ2-7, with TRBD2 identical over 9 bases. The ends lost 6 bases at V and 5 bases at J; junction bases unmatched: 2. The CDR3 consists of 12 residues. Per the germline V gene, CDR1 is MDHEN and CDR2 is SYDVKM.

This sequence joins TRBV5-4 and TRBJ1-3, with D uncertain. V gave up 4 bases and J gave up 0 bases, with 8 bases separating them. This CDR3 spans 14 amino acids. Per germline, CDR1 SGHNT and CDR2 YYREEE (reference sequence). In DNA, the CDR3 is TGTGCCAGCAGCCAAGTAAGCTCTGGAAACACCATATATTTT. This sequence encodes CASSQVSSGNTIYF.

The chain recombines TRBV27 with TRBJ1-1; 7 bases fit TRBD1. The J segment lost 6 bases and the V segment lost 7 bases, leaving 11 bases of the junction unmatched. The CDR3 sequence is 14 residues long. CDR1 is MNHEY, CDR2 SMNVEV, per germline (reference sequence). The CDR3 is CASTRTGASPEAFF. Written as DNA, the CDR3 is TGTGCCAGCACCCGAACAGGGGCATCCCCTGAAGCTTTCTTT.

V is TRBV6-2 or TRBV6-3 and J is TRBJ2-7, with D tentatively TRBD1 (5 bases). V dropped 4 bases and J dropped 7 bases, with 14 bases sitting between them. This CDR3 is built from 13 residues. CDR1 MNHEY and CDR2 SVGEGT come from the germline V gene. As DNA, the CDR3 is TGTGCCAGCAGTTCCCAGGGTCTGGGGGAGCAGTACTTC. This codes for CASSSQGLGEQYF.

The J gene is TRBJ1-4, the V gene TRBV6-1; no firm D call. The V gene's germline CDR1 is MNHNS and CDR2 SASEGT. The CDR3 is 15 amino acids. Trimming took 2 bases from V and 0 from J, leaving 7 bases between them. The CDR3 reads CASSEILATNEKLFF. CDR3 nucleotides: TGTGCCAGCAGTGAAATCCTAGCAACTAATGAAAAACTGTTTTTT.

This sequence joins TRBV4-1 and TRBJ2-4; 8 bases match TRBD1. Unmatched junction bases numbered 4, after V lost 0 bases and J lost 0 bases. This CDR3 is 17 amino acids long. The germline CDR1 and CDR2 sequences are MGHRA and YSYEKL. In nucleotides, the CDR3 is TGCGCCAGCAGCCAAGATAGACAGGGGCTAGCCAAAAACATTCAGTACTTC. Translated: CASSQDRQGLAKNIQYF.

This sequence joins TRBV29-1 and TRBJ2-5, with D tentatively TRBD1 (5 bases). Between the trimmed V and J ends, which lost 3 bases and 0 bases, there was a span of 8 bases. This CDR3 has 13 amino acids. The germline CDR1 and CDR2 sequences are SQVTM and ANQGSEA. CDR3 in amino acids: CSVDSDNQETQYF. CDR3 coding DNA: TGCAGCGTTGATTCGGACAACCAAGAGACCCAGTACTTC.

This rearrangement joins TRBV24-1 to TRBJ2-1, with 8 bases identical to TRBD1. CDR3 length equals 17 residues. Germline assignment: CDR1 KGHDR and CDR2 SFDVKD. Trimming at V came to 4 bases and at J to 1 base, leaving 8 bases not matched to a gene. The CDR3 region has the DNA TGTGCCACCAGTGACCCCGGAGACAGGGGTTCCTACAATGAGCAGTTCTTC. This gives the protein CATSDPGDRGSYNEQFF.

This chain uses TRBV5-1 with TRBJ2-7; 11 nucleotides match TRBD1. The V and J ends lost 3 bases and 5 bases, in that order; junction bases with no gene match: 4. The CDR3 length is 14 residues. Germline V gene data show CDR1 as SGHRS and CDR2 as YFSETQ. In DNA form, the CDR3 reads TGCGCCAGCAGCTCGGGACAGGGGGGGAACGAGCAGTACTTC. This encodes CASSSGQGGNEQYF.

The chain joins TRBV28 to TRBJ2-5, with D perhaps TRBD1 (5 bases). V gave up 3 bases and J gave up 9 bases, with 17 bases separating them. The CDR3 totals 14 residues. Germline V CDR1 and CDR2: MDHEN, SYDVKM. The CDR3 protein is CASSLGAGWASQYF. For the CDR3, the DNA is TGTGCCAGCAGTTTGGGCGCAGGGTGGGCGTCCCAGTACTTC. Together with reference TRBV28 and TRBJ2-5, the CDR3 gives the full variable domain: DVKVTQSSRYLVKRTGEKVFLECVQDMDHENMFWYRQDPGLGLRLIYFSYDVKMKEKGDIPEGYSVSREKKERFSLILESASTNQTSMYLCASSLGAGWASQYFGPGTRLLVL.

The rearrangement uses TRBV5-1 and TRBJ2-3; D is undetermined. Trimming left V 1 base short and J 3 bases short, with 9 bases between. The CDR3 runs to 14 residues. From germline, CDR1 is SGHRS and CDR2 YFSETQ. The DNA of the CDR3 is TGCGCCAGCAGCTTGAACAGCTTTACAGATACGCAGTATTTT. Translated, it gives CASSLNSFTDTQYF.

The rearrangement links TRBV19 to TRBJ1-1; D uncertain. V lost 7 bases and J lost 1, with 22 bases in between. This CDR3 spans 17 amino acids. The germline gives CDR1 LNHDA, CDR2 SQIVND (reference sequence). DNA of the CDR3: TGTGCCAGTATTCCCGGGAGGGCTCAAGTACGGAACACTGAAGCTTTCTTT. The encoded protein is CASIPGRAQVRNTEAFF.